This T cell receptor beta chain is drawn from a study of T-cell memory formation after mild COVID-19. Study in general: The TCR clusters were mostly specific to one donor. Study-wide findings and caveats: Whereas later expanders leaned CD4+, clones contracting day 15 to 85 showed a balanced CD4/CD8 makeup. Chiefly within CM and EM were the contracting CD4+ clones; CD8+ ones were within EMRA.

Amplification by 5'RACE using constant-segment primers produced TCR alpha and TCR beta cDNA libraries that carried sample barcodes and UMIs. TCRdb analysed the 5' RACE reads with MiXCR anew, one entry per CDR3 protein. This sample has 470,000 or so distinct CDR3 sequences; more than 15% occur once, and the top ten carry roughly 21%. The CDR3 runs 14 residues. Trimming cost V 4 bases and J 5 bases; bases outside gene matches: 6. CDR1 and CDR2 from the germline V gene are SGHAT and FQNNGV. Notes on this clonotype: Antigen: not known.

The V call is TRBV11-2, the J call TRBJ2-7; TRBD2 agrees at 9 bases. The specimen sequenced was PBMCs or a T cell subset sorted from them (not recorded which). The receptor's source is a young man who had mild COVID-19 (a few samples of this study predate the infection). Cell type and time point are not known. CDR3 sequence (DNA): TGTGCCAGCAGCTCCACTAGCGGGCCTGACGAGCAGTACTTC. It encodes CASSSTSGPDEQYF.